The rows below give T cell receptor beta chains drawn from one sample of a study of cytomegalovirus exposure and HLA in healthy donors. TCRdb's table, derived via immunoSEQ multiplex PCR, lists solely in-frame clones and lacks some. Among under 200,000 clones listed, 70% to 90% were seen once. Source material: PBMCs. The receptors were gathered from a woman aged 18-30 years in good health and CMV-seronegative. CDR3s leave out the opening cysteine and the closing phenylalanine or tryptophan. Fields, in order: CDR3 protein, J gene, V gene.

cdr3_aa: AISESLGQANSYGYT
j_call: TRBJ1-2
v_call: TRBV10-3

cdr3_aa: ASSLRQVDGYT
j_call: TRBJ1-2
v_call: TRBV7-2

cdr3_aa: ASSEVRTSNTEAF
j_call: TRBJ1-1
v_call: TRBV6-1

cdr3_aa: ASSSHRASNQPQH
j_call: TRBJ1-5
v_call: TRBV4-3

cdr3_aa: ASSQGHRINSGANVLT
j_call: TRBJ2-6
v_call: TRBV4-3

cdr3_aa: ASRPGLAGAETQY
j_call: TRBJ2-5
v_call: TRBV6-1

cdr3_aa: ASRQGMNTEAF
j_call: TRBJ1-1
v_call: TRBV6-5

cdr3_aa: ASSRSGTKGGNEQF
j_call: TRBJ2-1
v_call: TRBV27

cdr3_aa: ASSLTSGGLSEQF
j_call: TRBJ2-1
v_call: TRBV6-5

cdr3_aa: ASSLWGQGSSGANVLT
j_call: TRBJ2-6
v_call: TRBV7-2

cdr3_aa: ASSLARGGWSEQF
j_call: TRBJ2-1
v_call: TRBV5-6

cdr3_aa: ASRASGWDTQY
j_call: TRBJ2-3
v_call: TRBV2

cdr3_aa: ASGPGLAGGNSYNEQF
j_call: TRBJ2-1
v_call: TRBV12-5

cdr3_aa: ASSRDRGPDTQY
j_call: TRBJ2-3
v_call: TRBV5-1

cdr3_aa: ASNPGGSYEQY
j_call: TRBJ2-7
v_call: TRBV5-6

cdr3_aa: ASSWDRSSGNTIY
j_call: TRBJ1-3
v_call: TRBV7-8

cdr3_aa: ASDRTADYQPQH
j_call: TRBJ1-5
v_call: TRBV6-1

cdr3_aa: AWTSGTLEQY
j_call: TRBJ2-7
v_call: TRBV30

cdr3_aa: ASSPGQGAETQY
j_call: TRBJ2-5
v_call: TRBV5-1

cdr3_aa: ASSQQTGSAF
j_call: TRBJ1-1
v_call: TRBV5-4

cdr3_aa: ASSQHGGPNYGYT
j_call: TRBJ1-2
v_call: TRBV4-1

cdr3_aa: ASSPTGTGNSPLH
j_call: TRBJ1-6
v_call: TRBV6-6

cdr3_aa: ASRPGTTGANVLT
j_call: TRBJ2-6
v_call: TRBV2

cdr3_aa: AWDRELGQPQH
j_call: TRBJ1-5
v_call: TRBV30

cdr3_aa: ASSVRGNYNEQF
j_call: TRBJ2-1
v_call: TRBV19

cdr3_aa: ASTPFGGEAEQY
j_call: TRBJ2-7
v_call: TRBV7-9

cdr3_aa: ASTRTEFADEQY
j_call: TRBJ2-7
v_call: TRBV19

cdr3_aa: ASSTWDRGQPEAF
j_call: TRBJ1-1
v_call: TRBV5-4

cdr3_aa: ASSTRGGRIEQF
j_call: TRBJ2-1
v_call: TRBV19

cdr3_aa: ASSHPLPGGNSPLH
j_call: TRBJ1-6
v_call: TRBV23-1

cdr3_aa: ASTPRSKETQY
j_call: TRBJ2-5
v_call: TRBV2

cdr3_aa: ASSPNDYGYT
j_call: TRBJ1-2
v_call: TRBV6-5

cdr3_aa: ASSPGFGNEQY
j_call: TRBJ2-7
v_call: TRBV6-5

cdr3_aa: ASSARQGNYGYT
j_call: TRBJ1-2
v_call: TRBV9